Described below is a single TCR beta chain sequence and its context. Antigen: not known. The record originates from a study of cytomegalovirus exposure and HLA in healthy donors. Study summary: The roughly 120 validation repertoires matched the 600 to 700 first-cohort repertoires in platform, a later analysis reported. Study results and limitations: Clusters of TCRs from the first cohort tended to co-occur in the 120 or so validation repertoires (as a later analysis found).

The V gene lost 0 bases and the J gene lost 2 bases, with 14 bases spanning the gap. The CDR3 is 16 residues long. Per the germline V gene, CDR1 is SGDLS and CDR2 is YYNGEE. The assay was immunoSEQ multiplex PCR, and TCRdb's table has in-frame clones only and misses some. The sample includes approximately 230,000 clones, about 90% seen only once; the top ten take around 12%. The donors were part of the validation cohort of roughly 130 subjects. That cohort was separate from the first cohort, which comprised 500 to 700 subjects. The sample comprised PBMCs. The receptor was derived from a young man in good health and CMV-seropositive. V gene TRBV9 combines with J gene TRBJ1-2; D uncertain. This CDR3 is CASSVGPSGGNYGYTF. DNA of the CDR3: TGTGCCAGCAGCGTAGGACCCTCGGGCGGGAACTATGGCTACACCTTC.